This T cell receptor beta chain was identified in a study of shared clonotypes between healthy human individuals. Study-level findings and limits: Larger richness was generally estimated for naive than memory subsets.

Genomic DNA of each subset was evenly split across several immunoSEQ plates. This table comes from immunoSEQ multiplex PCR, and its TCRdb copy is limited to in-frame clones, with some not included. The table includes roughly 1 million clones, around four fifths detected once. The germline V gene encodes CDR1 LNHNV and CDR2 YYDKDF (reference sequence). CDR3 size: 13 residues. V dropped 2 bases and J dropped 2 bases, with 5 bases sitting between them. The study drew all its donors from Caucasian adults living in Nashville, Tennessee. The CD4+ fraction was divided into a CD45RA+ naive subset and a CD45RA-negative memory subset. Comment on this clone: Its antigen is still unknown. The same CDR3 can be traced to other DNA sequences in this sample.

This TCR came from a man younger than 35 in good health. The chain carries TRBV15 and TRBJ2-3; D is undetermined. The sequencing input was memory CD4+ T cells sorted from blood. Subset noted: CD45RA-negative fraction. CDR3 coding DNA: TGTGCCACCAGCAGACGGTCCACAGATACGCAGTATTTT. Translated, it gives CATSRRSTDTQYF.